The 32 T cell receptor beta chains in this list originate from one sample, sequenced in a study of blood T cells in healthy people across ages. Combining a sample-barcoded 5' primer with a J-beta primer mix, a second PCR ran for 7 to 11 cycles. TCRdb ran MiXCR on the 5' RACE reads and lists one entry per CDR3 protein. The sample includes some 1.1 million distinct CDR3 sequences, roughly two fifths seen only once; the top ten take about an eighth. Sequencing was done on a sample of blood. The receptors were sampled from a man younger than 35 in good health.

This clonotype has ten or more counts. The CDR3 nucleotides read TGTGCCAGCAGTTTTAGGGCTAACTATGGCTACACCTTC. It is translated as CASSFRANYGYTF. The chain recombines TRBV27 with TRBJ1-2; D remains ambiguous. V was trimmed by 3 bases and J by 0 bases, leaving 5 bases between them. The CDR3 covers 13 residues. The germline gives CDR1 MNHEY, CDR2 SMNVEV (reference sequence).

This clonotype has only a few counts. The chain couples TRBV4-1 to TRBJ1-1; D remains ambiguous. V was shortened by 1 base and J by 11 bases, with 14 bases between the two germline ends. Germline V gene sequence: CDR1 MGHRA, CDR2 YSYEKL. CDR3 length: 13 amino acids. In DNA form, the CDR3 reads TGCGCCAGCAGCCAAGGGACCGCCATAGGGGCTTTCTTT. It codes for CASSQGTAIGAFF.

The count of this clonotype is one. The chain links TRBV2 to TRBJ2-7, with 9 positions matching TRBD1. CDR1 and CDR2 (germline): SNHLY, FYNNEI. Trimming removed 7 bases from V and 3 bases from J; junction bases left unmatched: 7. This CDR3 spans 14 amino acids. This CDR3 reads CASTWTGALYEQYF. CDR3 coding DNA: TGTGCCAGCACATGGACAGGGGCGCTCTACGAGCAGTACTTC.

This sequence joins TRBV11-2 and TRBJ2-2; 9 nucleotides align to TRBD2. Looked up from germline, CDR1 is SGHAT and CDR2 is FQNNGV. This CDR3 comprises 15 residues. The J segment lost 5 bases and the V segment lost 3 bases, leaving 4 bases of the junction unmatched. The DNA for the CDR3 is TGTGCCAGCAGCTTTGGTAGCGGGGGAACCGGGGAGCTGTTTTTT. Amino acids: CASSFGSGGTGELFF. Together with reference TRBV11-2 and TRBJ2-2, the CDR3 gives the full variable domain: EAGVAQSPRYKIIEKRQSVAFWCNPISGHATLYWYQQILGQGPKLLIQFQNNGVVDDSQLPKDRFSAERLKGVDSTLKIQPAKLEDSAVYLCASSFGSGGTGELFFGEGSRLTVL.

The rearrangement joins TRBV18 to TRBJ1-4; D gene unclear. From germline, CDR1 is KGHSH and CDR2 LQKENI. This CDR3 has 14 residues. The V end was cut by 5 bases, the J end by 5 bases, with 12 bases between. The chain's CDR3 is CASSMAARNEKLFF. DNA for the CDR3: TGTGCCAGCTCAATGGCGGCAAGGAATGAAAAACTGTTTTTT. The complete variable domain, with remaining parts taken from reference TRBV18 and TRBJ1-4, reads NAGVMQNPRHLVRRRGQEARLRCSPMKGHSHVYWYRQLPEEGLKFMVYLQKENIIDESGMPKERFSAEFPKEGPSILRIQQVVRGDSAAYFCASSMAARNEKLFFGSGTQLSVL.

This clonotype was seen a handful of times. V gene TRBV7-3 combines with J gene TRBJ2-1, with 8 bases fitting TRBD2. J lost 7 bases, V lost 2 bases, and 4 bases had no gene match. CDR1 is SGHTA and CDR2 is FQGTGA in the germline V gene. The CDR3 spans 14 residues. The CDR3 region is CASSLPGGRNEQFF. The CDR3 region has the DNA TGTGCCAGCAGCTTACCGGGGGGGCGTAATGAGCAGTTCTTC.

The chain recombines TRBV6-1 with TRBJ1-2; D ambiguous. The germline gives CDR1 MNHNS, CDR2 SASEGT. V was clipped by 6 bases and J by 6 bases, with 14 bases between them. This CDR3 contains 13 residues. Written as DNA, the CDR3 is TGTGCCAGCAGGGAACAGTTAAACGATGGCTACACCTTC. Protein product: CASREQLNDGYTF.

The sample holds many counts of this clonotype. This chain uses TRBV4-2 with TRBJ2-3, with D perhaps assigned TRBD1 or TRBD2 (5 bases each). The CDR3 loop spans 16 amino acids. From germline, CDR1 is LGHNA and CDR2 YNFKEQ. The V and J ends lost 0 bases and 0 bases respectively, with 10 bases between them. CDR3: CASSQEQGASTDTQYF. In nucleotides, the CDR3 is TGTGCCAGCAGCCAAGAGCAGGGAGCAAGCACAGATACGCAGTATTTT.

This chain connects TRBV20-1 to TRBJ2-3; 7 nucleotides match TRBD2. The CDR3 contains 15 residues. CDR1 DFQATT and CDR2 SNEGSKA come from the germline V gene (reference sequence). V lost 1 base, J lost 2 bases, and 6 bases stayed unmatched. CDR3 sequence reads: CSARGAGTYTDTQYF. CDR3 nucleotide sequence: TGCAGTGCTAGAGGAGCGGGGACCTACACAGATACGCAGTATTTT.

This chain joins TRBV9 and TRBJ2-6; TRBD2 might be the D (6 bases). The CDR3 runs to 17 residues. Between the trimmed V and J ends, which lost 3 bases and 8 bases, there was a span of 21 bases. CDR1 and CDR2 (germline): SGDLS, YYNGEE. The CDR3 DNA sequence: TGTGCCAGCAGCGCCCCCAGAACAGGACGGGGGTCCAACGTCCTGACTTTC. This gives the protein CASSAPRTGRGSNVLTF.

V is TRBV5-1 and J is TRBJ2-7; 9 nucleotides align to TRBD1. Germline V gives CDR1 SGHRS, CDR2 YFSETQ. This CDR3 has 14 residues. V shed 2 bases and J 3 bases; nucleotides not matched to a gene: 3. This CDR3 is CASSFEGQGYEQYF. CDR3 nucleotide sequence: TGCGCCAGCAGCTTTGAGGGACAGGGCTACGAGCAGTACTTC. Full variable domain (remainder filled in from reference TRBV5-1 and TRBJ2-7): KAGVTQTPRYLIKTRGQQVTLSCSPISGHRSVSWYQQTPGQGLQFLFEYFSETQRNKGNFPGRFSGRQFSNSRSEMNVSTLELGDSALYLCASSFEGQGYEQYFGPGTRLTVT.

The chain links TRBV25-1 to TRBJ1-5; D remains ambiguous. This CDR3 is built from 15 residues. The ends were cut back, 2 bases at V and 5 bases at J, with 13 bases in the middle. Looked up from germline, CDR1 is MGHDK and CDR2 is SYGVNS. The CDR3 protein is CASSELAGMDQPQHF. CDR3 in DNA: TGTGCCAGCAGTGAACTAGCAGGAATGGATCAGCCCCAGCATTTT.

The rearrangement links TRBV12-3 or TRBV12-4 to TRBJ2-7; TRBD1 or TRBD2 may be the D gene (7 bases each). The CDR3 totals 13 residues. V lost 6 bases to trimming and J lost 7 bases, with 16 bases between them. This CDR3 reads CASSRGGYNEQYF. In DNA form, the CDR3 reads TGTGCCAGCAGCAGGGGGGGGTACAATGAGCAGTACTTC.

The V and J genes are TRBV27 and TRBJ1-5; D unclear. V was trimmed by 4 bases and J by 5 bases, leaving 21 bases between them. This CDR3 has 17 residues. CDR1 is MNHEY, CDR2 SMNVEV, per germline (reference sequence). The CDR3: CASSSSRPREWDQPQHF. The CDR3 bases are TGTGCCAGCAGTTCAAGTAGGCCTCGGGAGTGGGATCAGCCCCAGCATTTT.

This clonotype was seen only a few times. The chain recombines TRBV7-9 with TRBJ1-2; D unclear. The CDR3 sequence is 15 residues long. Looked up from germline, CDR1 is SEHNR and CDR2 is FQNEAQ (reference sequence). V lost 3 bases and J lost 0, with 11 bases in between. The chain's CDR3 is CASSLTTVTNYGYTF. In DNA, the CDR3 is TGTGCCAGCAGCTTGACGACGGTGACTAACTATGGCTACACCTTC.

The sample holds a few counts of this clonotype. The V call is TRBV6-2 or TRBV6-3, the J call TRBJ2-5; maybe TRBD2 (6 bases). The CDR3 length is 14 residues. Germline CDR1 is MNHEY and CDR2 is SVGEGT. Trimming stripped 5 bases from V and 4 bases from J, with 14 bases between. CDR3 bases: TGTGCCAGCAGTCAAGCCGGAGGGCTAGAGACCCAGTACTTC. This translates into CASSQAGGLETQYF.

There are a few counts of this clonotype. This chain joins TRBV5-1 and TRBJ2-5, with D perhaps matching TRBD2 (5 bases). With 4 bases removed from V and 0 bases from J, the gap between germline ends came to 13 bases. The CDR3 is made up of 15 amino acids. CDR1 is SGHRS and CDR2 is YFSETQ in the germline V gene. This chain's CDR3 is CASSPPLANQETQYF. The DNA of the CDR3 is TGCGCCAGCAGCCCACCCCTAGCTAACCAAGAGACCCAGTACTTC.

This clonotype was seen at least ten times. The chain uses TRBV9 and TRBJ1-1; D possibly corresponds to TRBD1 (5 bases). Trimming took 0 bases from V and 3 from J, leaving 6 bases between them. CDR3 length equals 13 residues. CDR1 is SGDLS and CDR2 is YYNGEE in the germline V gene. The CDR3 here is CASSVGGDTEAFF. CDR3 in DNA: TGTGCCAGCAGCGTAGGGGGGGACACTGAAGCTTTCTTT.

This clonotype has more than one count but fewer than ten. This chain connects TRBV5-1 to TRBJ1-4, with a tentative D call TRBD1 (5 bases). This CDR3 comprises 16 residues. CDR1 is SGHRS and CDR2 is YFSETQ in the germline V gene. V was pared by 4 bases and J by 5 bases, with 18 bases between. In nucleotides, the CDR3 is TGCGCCAGCAGCCACGTGCAGGGATCGCAAAATGAAAAACTGTTTTTT. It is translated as CASSHVQGSQNEKLFF.

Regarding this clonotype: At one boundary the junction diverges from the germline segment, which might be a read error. CDR3 in amino acids: CASSYTGLAGGPYNERFF. CDR3 in DNA: TGTGCCAGCAGTTACACCGGACTAGCGGGGGGACCATACAATGAGCGGTTCTTC. J is TRBJ2-1 and V is TRBV6-5; 14 bases line up with TRBD2. Germline V gives CDR1 MNHEY, CDR2 SVGAGI. The CDR3 contains 18 residues.

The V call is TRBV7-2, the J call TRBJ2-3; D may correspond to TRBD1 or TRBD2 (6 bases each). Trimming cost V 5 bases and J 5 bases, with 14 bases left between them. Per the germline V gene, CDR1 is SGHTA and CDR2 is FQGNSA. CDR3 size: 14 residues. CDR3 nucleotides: TGTGCCAGCAGCGCTCCGGGGGCTGAAGATACGCAGTATTTT. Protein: CASSAPGAEDTQYF. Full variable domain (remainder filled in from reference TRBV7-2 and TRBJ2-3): GAGVSQSPSNKVTEKGKDVELRCDPISGHTALYWYRQSLGQGLEFLIYFQGNSAPDKSGLPSDRFSAERTGGSVSTLTIQRTQQEDSAVYLCASSAPGAEDTQYFGPGTRLTVL.

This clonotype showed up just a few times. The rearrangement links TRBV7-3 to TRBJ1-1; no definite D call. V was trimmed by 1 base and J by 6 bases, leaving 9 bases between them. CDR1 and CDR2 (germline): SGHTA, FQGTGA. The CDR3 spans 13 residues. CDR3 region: CASSLNYVAEAFF. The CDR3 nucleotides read TGTGCCAGCAGCTTAAATTACGTGGCTGAAGCTTTCTTT.

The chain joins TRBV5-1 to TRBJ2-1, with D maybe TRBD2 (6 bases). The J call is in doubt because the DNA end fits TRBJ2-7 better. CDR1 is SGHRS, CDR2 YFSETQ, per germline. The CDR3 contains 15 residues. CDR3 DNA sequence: TGCGCCAGCAGACCGAGCCGCGGGACGGCCAATGAGCAGTACTTC. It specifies CASRPSRGTANEQYF.

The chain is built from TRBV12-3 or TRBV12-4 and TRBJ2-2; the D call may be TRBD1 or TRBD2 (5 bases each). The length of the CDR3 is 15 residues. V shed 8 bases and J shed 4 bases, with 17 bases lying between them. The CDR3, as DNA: TGTGCCAGCCATAAAGCCTTGAGGGGCACCGGGGAGCTGTTTTTT. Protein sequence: CASHKALRGTGELFF.

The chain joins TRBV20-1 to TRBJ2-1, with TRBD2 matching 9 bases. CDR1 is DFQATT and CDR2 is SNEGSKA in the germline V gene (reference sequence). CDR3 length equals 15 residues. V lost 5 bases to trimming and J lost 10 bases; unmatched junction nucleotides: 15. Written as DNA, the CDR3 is TGCAGTGCTCTACCTTTAGCGGGGGATGCGGGGGAGCAGTTCTTC. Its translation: CSALPLAGDAGEQFF.

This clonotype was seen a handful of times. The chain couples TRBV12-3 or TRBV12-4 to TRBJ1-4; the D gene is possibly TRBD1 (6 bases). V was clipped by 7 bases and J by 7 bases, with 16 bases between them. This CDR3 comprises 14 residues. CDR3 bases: TGTGCCAGCACCCTGGACAGAGTGAGTGAAAAACTGTTTTTT. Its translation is CASTLDRVSEKLFF.

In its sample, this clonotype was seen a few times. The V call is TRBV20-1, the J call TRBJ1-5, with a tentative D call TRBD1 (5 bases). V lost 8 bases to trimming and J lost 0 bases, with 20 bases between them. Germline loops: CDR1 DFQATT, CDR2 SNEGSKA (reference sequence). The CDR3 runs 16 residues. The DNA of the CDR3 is TGCAGTACAGGAGACAGAACCCACTTTAGCAATCAGCCCCAGCATTTT. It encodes CSTGDRTHFSNQPQHF.

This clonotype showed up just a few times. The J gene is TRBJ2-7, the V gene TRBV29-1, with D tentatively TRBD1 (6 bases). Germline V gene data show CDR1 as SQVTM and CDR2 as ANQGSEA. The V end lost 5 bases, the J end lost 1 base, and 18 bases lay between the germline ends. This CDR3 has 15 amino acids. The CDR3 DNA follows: TGCAGCGTTCTTCAGGGGCCAGCCGGGTCCTACGAGCAGTACTTC. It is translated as CSVLQGPAGSYEQYF.

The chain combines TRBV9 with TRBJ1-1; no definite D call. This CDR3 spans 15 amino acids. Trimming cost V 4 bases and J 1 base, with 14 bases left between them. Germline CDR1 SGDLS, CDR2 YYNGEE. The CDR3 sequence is CASSSIGGRNTEAFF. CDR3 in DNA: TGTGCCAGCAGCTCGATCGGTGGAAGGAACACTGAAGCTTTCTTT.

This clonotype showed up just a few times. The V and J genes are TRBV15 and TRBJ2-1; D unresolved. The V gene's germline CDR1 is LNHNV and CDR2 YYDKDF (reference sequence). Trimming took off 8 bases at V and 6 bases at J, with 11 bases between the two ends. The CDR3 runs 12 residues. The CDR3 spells CATGRFSNEQFF. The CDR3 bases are TGTGCCACCGGGCGGTTTTCCAATGAGCAGTTCTTC.

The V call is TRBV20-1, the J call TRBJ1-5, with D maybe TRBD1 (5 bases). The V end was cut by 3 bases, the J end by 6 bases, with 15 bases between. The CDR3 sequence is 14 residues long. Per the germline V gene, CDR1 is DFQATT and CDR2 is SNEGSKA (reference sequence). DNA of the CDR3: TGCAGTGCTAGGGCCGGGGCATGGAGTCAGCCCCAGCATTTT. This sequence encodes CSARAGAWSQPQHF.

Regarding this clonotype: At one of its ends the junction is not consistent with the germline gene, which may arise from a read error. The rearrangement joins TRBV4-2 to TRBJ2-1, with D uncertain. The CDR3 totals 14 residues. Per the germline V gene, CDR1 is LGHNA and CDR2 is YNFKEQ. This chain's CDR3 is CAGSQVGYINEQFF. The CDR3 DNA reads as TGTGCCGGCAGCCAAGTGGGCTACATAAATGAGCAGTTCTTC.